This paragraph reports one T cell receptor (beta chain). This sample was included in a study of blood T cell repertoires in COVID-19. Whole-study context: The samples span acute and convalescent COVID-19 from the United States, Italy and Spain. Sources were T cells, B-cell-depleted T cells, or PBMCs; the material itself was cDNA or gDNA.

CDR1 and CDR2 from the germline V gene are SGHAT and FQNNGV. With 0 bases removed from V and 2 bases from J, the gap between germline ends came to 11 bases. This CDR3 has 15 amino acids. Profiled with immunoSEQ multiplex PCR; TCRdb holds only in-frame clones, not every one. The data show about 160,000 clones, roughly 88% seen once. The TCR originated in a man aged 18 to 30 with acute or convalescent COVID-19. Sample: peripheral blood. This chain links TRBV11-2 with TRBJ2-7; D is uncertain. CDR3 nucleotide sequence: TGTGCCAGCAGCTTAGATCGAGGCGTAGCCTACGAGCAGTACTTC. Translated: CASSLDRGVAYEQYF. Full variable domain (rest looked up from reference TRBV11-2 and TRBJ2-7): EAGVAQSPRYKIIEKRQSVAFWCNPISGHATLYWYQQILGQGPKLLIQFQNNGVVDDSQLPKDRFSAERLKGVDSTLKIQPAKLEDSAVYLCASSLDRGVAYEQYFGPGTRLTVT.